This T cell receptor (beta chain) was retrieved from a study of cytomegalovirus exposure and HLA in healthy donors. Findings and caveats of the study: The HLA-A and HLA-B alleles of most subjects were reportedly predicted accurately from TCR beta sequences.

CDR1 and CDR2 (germline): MNHEY, SMNVEV (reference sequence). The V gene lost 5 bases and the J gene lost 5 bases, with 13 bases spanning the gap. The length of the CDR3 is 14 residues. A few counts support this clone. Its antigen is as yet unknown. PCR employed 60 Vbeta and 13 Jbeta primers. Data came from immunoSEQ multiplex PCR; TCRdb stores just in-frame clones and leaves some out. The table has about 130,000 clones, about two thirds seen once. The TCR originated in a man aged 35 to 55 in good health and CMV-seropositive. Sequenced: PBMCs. The chain joins TRBV27 to TRBJ1-5, with D unclear. The CDR3 nucleotides read TGTGCCAGCAGTGCGTCGGAGAACGATCAGCCCCAGCATTTT. Translated, it gives CASSASENDQPQHF.